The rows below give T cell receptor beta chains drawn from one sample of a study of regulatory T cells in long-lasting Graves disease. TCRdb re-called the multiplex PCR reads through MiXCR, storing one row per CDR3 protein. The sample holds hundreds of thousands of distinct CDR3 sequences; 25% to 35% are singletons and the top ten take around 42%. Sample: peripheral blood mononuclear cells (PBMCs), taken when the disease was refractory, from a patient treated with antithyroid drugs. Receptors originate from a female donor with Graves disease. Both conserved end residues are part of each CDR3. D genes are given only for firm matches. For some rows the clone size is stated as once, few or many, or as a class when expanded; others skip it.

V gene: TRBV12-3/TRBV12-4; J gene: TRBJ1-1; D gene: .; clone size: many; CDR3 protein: CASSLKGGNTEAFF; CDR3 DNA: TGTGCCAGCAGTTTAAAAGGGGGAAATACTGAAGCTTTCTTT
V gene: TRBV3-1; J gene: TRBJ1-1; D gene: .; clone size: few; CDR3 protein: CASSQDKGKLNTEAFF; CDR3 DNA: TGTGCCAGCAGCCAAGATAAGGGAAAGTTGAACACTGAAGCTTTCTTT
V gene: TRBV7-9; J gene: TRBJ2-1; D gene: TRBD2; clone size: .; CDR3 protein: CASPPSGSSYNEQFF; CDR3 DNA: TGTGCCAGCCCCCCGAGCGGGAGCTCCTACAATGAGCAGTTCTTC
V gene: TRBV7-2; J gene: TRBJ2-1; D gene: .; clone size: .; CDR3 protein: CASSPRYRALDEQFF; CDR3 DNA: TGTGCCAGCAGCCCGAGGTACAGGGCTTTGGATGAGCAGTTCTTC
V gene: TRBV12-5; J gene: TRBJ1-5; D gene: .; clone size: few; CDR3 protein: CASGLAREVANQPQHF; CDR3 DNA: TGTGCTAGTGGTTTGGCCAGGGAGGTGGCCAATCAGCCCCAGCATTTT
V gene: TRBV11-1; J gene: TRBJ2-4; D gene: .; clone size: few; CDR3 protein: CASSFIRDEHLAKNIQYF; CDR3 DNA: TGTGCCAGCAGCTTTATCCGGGACGAACACCTAGCCAAAAACATTCAGTACTTC
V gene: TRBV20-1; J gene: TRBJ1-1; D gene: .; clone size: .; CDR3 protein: CSAESGGYTEAFF; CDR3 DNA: TGCAGTGCCGAATCCGGCGGGTACACTGAAGCTTTCTTT
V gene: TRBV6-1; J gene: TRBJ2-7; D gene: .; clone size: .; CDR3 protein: CASRSSGDTYEQYF; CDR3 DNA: TGTGCCAGCAGGTCAAGCGGAGATACCTACGAGCAGTACTTC
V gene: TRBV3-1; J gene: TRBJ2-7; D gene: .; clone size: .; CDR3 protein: CASSQIGEQYF; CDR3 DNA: TGTGCCAGCAGCCAGATTGGGGAGCAGTACTTC
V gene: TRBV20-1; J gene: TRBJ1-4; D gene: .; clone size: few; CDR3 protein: CSATPDATNEKLFF; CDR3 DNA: TGCAGTGCCACCCCAGATGCAACTAATGAAAAACTGTTTTTT
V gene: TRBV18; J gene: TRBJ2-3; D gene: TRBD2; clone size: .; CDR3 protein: CASSQTSGRADTQYF; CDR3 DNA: TGTGCCAGCTCCCAGACTAGCGGGAGGGCAGATACGCAGTATTTT
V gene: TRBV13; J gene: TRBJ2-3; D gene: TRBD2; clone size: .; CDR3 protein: CASSTRTSGTDTQYF; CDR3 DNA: TGTGCCAGCAGCACGCGGACTAGCGGCACAGATACGCAGTATTTT
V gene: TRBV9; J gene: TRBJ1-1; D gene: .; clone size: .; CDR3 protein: CASSATSTANTEAFF; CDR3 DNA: TGTGCCAGCAGCGCCACCTCGACAGCGAACACTGAAGCTTTCTTT
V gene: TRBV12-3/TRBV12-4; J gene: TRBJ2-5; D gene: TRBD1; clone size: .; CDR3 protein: CASSRAGTGDETQYF; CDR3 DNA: TGTGCCAGCAGTCGCGCCGGGACAGGGGATGAGACCCAGTACTTC
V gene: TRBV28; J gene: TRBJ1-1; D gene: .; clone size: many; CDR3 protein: CASSFRGITEAFF; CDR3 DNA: TGTGCCAGCAGTTTTAGGGGGATCACTGAAGCTTTCTTT
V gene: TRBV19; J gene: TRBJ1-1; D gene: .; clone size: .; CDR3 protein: CASLTMNTEAFF; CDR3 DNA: TGTGCCAGCCTAACGATGAACACTGAAGCTTTCTTT
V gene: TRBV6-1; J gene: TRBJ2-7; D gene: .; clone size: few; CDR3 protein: CASSRAPTTYEQYF; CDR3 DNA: TGTGCCAGCAGTCGGGCCCCAACCACCTACGAGCAGTACTTC
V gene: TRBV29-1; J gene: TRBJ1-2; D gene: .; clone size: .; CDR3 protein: CSVEVLGSGGYTF; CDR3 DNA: TGCAGCGTTGAAGTTTTAGGGAGTGGTGGCTACACCTTC
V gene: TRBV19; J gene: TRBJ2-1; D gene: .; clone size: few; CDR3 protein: CASRGDDYNEQFF; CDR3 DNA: TGTGCCAGTAGAGGGGATGACTACAATGAGCAGTTCTTC
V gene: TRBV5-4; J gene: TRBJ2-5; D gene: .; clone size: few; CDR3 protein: CASSLDWRETQYF; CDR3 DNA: TGTGCCAGCAGCTTGGACTGGCGAGAGACCCAGTACTTC
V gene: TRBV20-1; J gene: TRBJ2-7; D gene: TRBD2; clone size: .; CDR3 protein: CSALPLAGGPYEQYF; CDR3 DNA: TGCAGTGCTTTACCTCTAGCGGGAGGGCCCTACGAGCAGTACTTC
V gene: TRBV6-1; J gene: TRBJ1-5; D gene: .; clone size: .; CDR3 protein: CASSGPTNNQPQHF; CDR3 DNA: TGTGCCAGCAGTGGCCCGACAAACAATCAGCCCCAGCATTTT
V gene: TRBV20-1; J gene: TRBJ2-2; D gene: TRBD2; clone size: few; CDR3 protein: CSARYLAGHTGELFF; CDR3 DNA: TGCAGTGCTAGATACCTAGCGGGCCACACCGGGGAGCTGTTTTTT
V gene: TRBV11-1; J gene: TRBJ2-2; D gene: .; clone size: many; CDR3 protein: CASSLGRRDTGELFF; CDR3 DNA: TGTGCCAGCAGCTTGGGCAGGAGGGACACCGGGGAGCTGTTTTTT
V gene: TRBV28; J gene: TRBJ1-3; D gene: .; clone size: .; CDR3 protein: CASSLSQHSGNTIYF; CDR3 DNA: TGTGCCAGCAGTTTATCCCAGCACTCTGGAAACACCATATATTTT
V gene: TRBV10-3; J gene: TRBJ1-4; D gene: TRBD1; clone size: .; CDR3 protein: CATHRDRGEKLFF; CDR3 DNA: TGTGCCACTCACCGGGACAGGGGCGAAAAACTGTTTTTT
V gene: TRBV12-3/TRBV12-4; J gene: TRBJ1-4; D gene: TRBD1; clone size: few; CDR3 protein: CASSLTGSTGAPEKLFF; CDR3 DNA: TGTGCCAGCAGTTTAACAGGGTCGACAGGGGCCCCTGAAAAACTGTTTTTT
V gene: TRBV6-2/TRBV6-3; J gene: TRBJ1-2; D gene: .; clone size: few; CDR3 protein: CASSYSGGRDGDGYTF; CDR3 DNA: TGTGCCAGCAGTTACTCGGGGGGGCGGGACGGCGATGGCTACACCTTC
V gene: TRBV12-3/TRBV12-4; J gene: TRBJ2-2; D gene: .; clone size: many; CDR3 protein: CASRRGTGELFF; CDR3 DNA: TGTGCCAGCAGAAGGGGCACCGGGGAGCTGTTTTTT
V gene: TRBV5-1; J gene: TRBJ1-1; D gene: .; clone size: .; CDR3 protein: CASSDYTPMSTEAFF; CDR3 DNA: TGCGCCAGCAGCGATTACACGCCTATGAGCACTGAAGCTTTCTTT
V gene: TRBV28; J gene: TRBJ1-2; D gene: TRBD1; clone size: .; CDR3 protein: CASRIRDRVLEAGYTF; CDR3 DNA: TGTGCCAGCAGAATCCGGGACAGGGTGCTAGAGGCTGGCTACACCTTC
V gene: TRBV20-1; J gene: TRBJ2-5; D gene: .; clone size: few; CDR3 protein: CSARVGPRETQYF; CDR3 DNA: TGCAGTGCTAGAGTCGGGCCTCGGGAGACCCAGTACTTC
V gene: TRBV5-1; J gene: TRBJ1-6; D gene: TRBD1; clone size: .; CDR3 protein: CASSLEMTGYNSPLHF; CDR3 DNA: TGCGCCAGCAGCTTGGAGATGACAGGGTATAATTCACCCCTCCACTTT
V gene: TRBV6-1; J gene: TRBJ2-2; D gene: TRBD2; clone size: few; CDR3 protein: CASSLAGVAGELFF; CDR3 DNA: TGTGCCAGCAGTCTAGCGGGAGTGGCCGGGGAGCTGTTTTTT
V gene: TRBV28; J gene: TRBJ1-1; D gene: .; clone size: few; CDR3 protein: CASSLPGNSPEAFF; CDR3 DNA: TGTGCCAGCAGTTTGCCCGGGAACTCCCCTGAAGCTTTCTTT
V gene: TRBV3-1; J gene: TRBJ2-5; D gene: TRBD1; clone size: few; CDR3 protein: CASSVTGGRETQYF; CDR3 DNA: TGTGCCAGCAGCGTGACAGGGGGCCGAGAGACCCAGTACTTC
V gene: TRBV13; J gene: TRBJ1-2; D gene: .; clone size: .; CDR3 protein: CASSSDRHYGYTF; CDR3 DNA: TGTGCCAGCAGCTCCGACAGGCACTATGGCTACACCTTC
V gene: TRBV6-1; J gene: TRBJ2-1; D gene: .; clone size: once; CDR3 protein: CASSENNEQFF; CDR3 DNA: TGTGCCAGCAGTGAAAACAATGAGCAGTTCTTC
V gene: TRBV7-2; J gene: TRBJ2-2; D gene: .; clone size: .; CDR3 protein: CASSLSGLGELFF; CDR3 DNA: TGTGCCAGCAGCTTATCAGGGTTGGGGGAGCTGTTTTTT
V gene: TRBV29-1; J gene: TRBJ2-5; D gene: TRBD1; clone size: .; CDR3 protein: CSGGQLQETQYF; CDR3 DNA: TGCAGCGGGGGACAGCTTCAAGAGACCCAGTACTTC
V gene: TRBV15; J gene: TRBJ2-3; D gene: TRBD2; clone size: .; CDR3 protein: CATSRDWGTSGTTDTQYF; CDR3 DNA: TGTGCCACCAGCAGAGATTGGGGGACTAGCGGGACTACAGATACGCAGTATTTT